These 15 T cell receptor beta chains share one sample of origin, sequenced in a study of blood T cell repertoires in COVID-19. TCRdb's table, derived via immunoSEQ multiplex PCR, lists solely in-frame clones and lacks some. The sample consists of 90,000 or so clones, around 75% of them appearing once. The source material was peripheral blood. The receptors here all came from a human donor in a cohort sampled during active COVID-19.

There are a few counts of this clone. This same CDR3 is encoded by further DNA sequences in the sample. The rearrangement joins TRBV9 to TRBJ2-1; TRBD2 might be the D (6 bases). CDR1 and CDR2 from the germline V gene are SGDLS and YYNGEE. The CDR3 is made up of 15 amino acids. V was pared by 2 bases and J by 2 bases, with 11 bases between. CDR3 in amino acids: CASSVSSGPYNEQFF. The CDR3 coding sequence is TGTGCCAGCAGCGTGAGCAGCGGGCCCTACAATGAGCAGTTCTTC.

The V gene is TRBV6-6, the J gene TRBJ1-1; D is ambiguous. Germline CDR1 reads MNHNY; CDR2 reads SVGAGI (reference sequence). The CDR3 extends over 15 amino acids. The V end lost 0 bases, the J end lost 3 bases, and 11 bases lay between the germline ends. The CDR3 nucleotides are TGTGCCAGCAGTTACTCGGCCCCAAGCGACACTGAAGCTTTCTTT. It translates to CASSYSAPSDTEAFF.

V usage is TRBV9 and J usage is TRBJ1-4; unclear D gene. Germline CDR1 reads SGDLS; CDR2 reads YYNGEE. The CDR3 contains 14 residues. V was shortened by 4 bases and J by 2 bases, with 9 bases between the two germline ends. The CDR3 reads CASSFGPTNEKLFF. The CDR3 coding sequence is TGTGCCAGCAGCTTCGGTCCGACTAATGAAAAACTGTTTTTT.

CDR3 amino acids: CASTRSPTGGGADTQYF. For the CDR3, the DNA is TGCGCCAGCACTCGCAGTCCGACAGGGGGCGGCGCAGATACGCAGTATTTT. This rearrangement joins TRBV5-1 to TRBJ2-3, with 10 bases matching TRBD1. The V and J ends lost 6 bases and 4 bases, in that order; junction bases with no gene match: 14. Germline V gives CDR1 SGHRS, CDR2 YFSETQ. The CDR3 runs 17 residues. Together with reference TRBV5-1 and TRBJ2-3, the CDR3 gives the full variable domain: KAGVTQTPRYLIKTRGQQVTLSCSPISGHRSVSWYQQTPGQGLQFLFEYFSETQRNKGNFPGRFSGRQFSNSRSEMNVSTLELGDSALYLCASTRSPTGGGADTQYFGPGTRLTVL.

This clone showed up just a few times. V is TRBV19 and J is TRBJ2-1; no clear D gene. CDR1 LNHDA and CDR2 SQIVND come from the germline V gene (reference sequence). V was trimmed by 3 bases and J by 0 bases, leaving 6 bases between them. This CDR3 has 14 amino acids. The CDR3 spells CASSIGASYNEQFF. The CDR3 DNA sequence: TGTGCCAGTAGTATTGGAGCCTCCTACAATGAGCAGTTCTTC.

The chain couples TRBV5-1 to TRBJ1-1, with TRBD1 matching over 9 bases. The germline gives CDR1 SGHRS, CDR2 YFSETQ. The CDR3 totals 14 residues. Germline trimming cut 2 bases from V and 4 bases from J; bases unmatched to any gene: 3. CDR3: CASSLQGARTEAFF. As DNA, the CDR3 is TGCGCCAGCAGCTTACAGGGGGCACGCACTGAAGCTTTCTTT.

V usage is TRBV3-1 (or the pseudogene TRBV3-2) and J usage is TRBJ2-1; a weak D match, TRBD2 (6 bases). Trimming took 4 bases from V and 7 from J, leaving 20 bases between them. This CDR3 has 16 amino acids. CDR1 is LGHDT, CDR2 YNNKEL, per germline (reference sequence). CDR3 bases: TGTGCCAGCAGCCCCCTCGGCGGGATTGATGTAAATGAGCAGTTCTTC. It translates to CASSPLGGIDVNEQFF.

The chain couples TRBV4-2 to TRBJ1-4; 9 bases line up with TRBD1. Germline lookup yields CDR1 LGHNA and CDR2 YNFKEQ. V shed 4 bases and J 5 bases; nucleotides not matched to a gene: 8. There are 16 residues in the CDR3. CDR3 protein: CASSRDSGTGNEKLFF. In nucleotides, the CDR3 is TGTGCCAGCAGCCGGGATTCCGGGACAGGGAATGAAAAACTGTTTTTT.

The chain employs TRBV5-1 and TRBJ2-6; 8 bases are shared with TRBD1. Germline CDR1 and CDR2: SGHRS and YFSETQ. The CDR3 is 15 amino acids. J was trimmed by 4 bases and V by 3 bases; bases with no gene match: 3. CDR3 protein: CASSSQGAGANVLTF. CDR3 sequence (DNA): TGCGCCAGCAGCTCCCAGGGGGCCGGGGCCAACGTCCTGACTTTC.

This clone was seen a single time. This chain links TRBV15 with TRBJ1-2; D is uncertain. V lost 0 bases and J 5 bases, leaving 10 bases between the germline ends. Germline CDR1 is LNHNV and CDR2 is YYDKDF (reference sequence). The CDR3 extends over 14 amino acids. CDR3 residues: CATSREGAGYGYTF. The CDR3 DNA follows: TGTGCCACCAGCAGAGAGGGAGCGGGGTATGGCTACACCTTC. The full variable domain, its missing parts supplied by reference TRBV15 and TRBJ1-2, is DAMVIQNPRYQVTQFGKPVTLSCSQTLNHNVMYWYQQKSSQAPKLLFHYYDKDFNNEADTPDNFQSRRPNTSFCFLDIRSPGLGDTAMYLCATSREGAGYGYTFGSGTRLTVV.

The V and J genes are TRBV5-1 and TRBJ2-5, with TRBD1 matching over 7 bases. Germline V lookup: CDR1 SGHRS, CDR2 YFSETQ. The CDR3 totals 14 residues. V trimming: 6 bases; J trimming: 2 bases; junction bases outside the gene matches: 7. This CDR3 is CASTPYRGQETQYF. For the CDR3, the DNA is TGCGCCAGCACCCCATACAGGGGTCAAGAGACCCAGTACTTC.

This chain uses TRBV4-3 with TRBJ2-1; TRBD2 agrees at 9 bases. The CDR3 consists of 16 residues. Germline-derived CDR1 and CDR2 are LGHNA and YSLEER. The V segment lost 4 bases and the J segment 5 bases; nucleotides outside the gene matches: 9. This chain's CDR3 is CASSLGLAGNNNEQFF. The CDR3 coding sequence is TGCGCCAGCAGCCTGGGTCTAGCGGGGAATAACAATGAGCAGTTCTTC.

This clone was seen a single time. This chain connects TRBV4-1 to TRBJ2-1, with a tentative D call TRBD2 (5 bases). Germline CDR1 MGHRA, CDR2 YSYEKL. The CDR3 runs to 14 residues. Deletions cut 4 bases from V and 8 bases from J, with 15 bases between. The DNA for the CDR3 is TGCGCCAGCAGCCTCGAGGGAGAGGTCCATGAGCAGTTCTTC. It specifies CASSLEGEVHEQFF.

In its sample, this clone was seen once. J is TRBJ2-7 and V is TRBV15; no clear D gene. In germline, CDR1 is LNHNV, CDR2 YYDKDF (reference sequence). The V end was cut by 5 bases, the J end by 3 bases, with 14 bases between. This CDR3 has 14 amino acids. The chain's CDR3 is CATSPRPGIYEQYF. In nucleotides, the CDR3 is TGTGCCACCAGCCCTCGGCCAGGAATCTACGAGCAGTACTTC.

This clone was seen ten or more times. The chain links TRBV7-8 to TRBJ2-7; 7 bases fit TRBD1. Germline V lookup: CDR1 SGHVS, CDR2 FQNEAQ. CDR3 length: 13 amino acids. V lost 4 bases, J lost 6 bases, and 6 bases stayed unmatched. The CDR3 DNA sequence: TGTGCCAGCAGCTCCCTCCGGGACAGCGAGCAGTACTTC. This sequence encodes CASSSLRDSEQYF.